Listed below are T cell receptor beta chains from one sample, sequenced in a study of human T cells and chemical hapten exposure. TCRdb re-called the RACE reads with MiXCR, one entry per CDR3 protein. The repertoire has over 65,000 distinct CDR3 sequences, about 9.9% of them found once; the top ten carry 1.5% to 2%. Sample: whole blood, taken in connection with sensitization to the hapten diphenylcyclopropenone (DPC). The receptors derive from a man younger than 30 with alopecia areata. Some clones in this sample may be carry-over from other donors' samples. Each CDR3 is given with its conserved first and last residue. A D gene is named only where the DNA matches it firmly. Only part of the rows carry a size: once, few, many, or a class if the clone is expanded.

V	J	size	D	CDR3	DNA
TRBV18	TRBJ1-1	many	TRBD1	CASSPRGQGTEAFF	TGTGCCAGCTCACCCAGGGGGCAGGGCACTGAAGCTTTCTTT
TRBV20-1	TRBJ1-5	many	NA	CSATDRPGQPQHF	TGCAGTGCTACCGACAGGCCGGGTCAGCCCCAGCATTTT
TRBV28	TRBJ1-2	few	NA	CASSQPSQSGGYTF	TGTGCCAGCAGTCAACCCTCTCAGTCTGGGGGCTACACCTTC
TRBV7-9	TRBJ2-3	few	NA	CASSPPDERDTQYF	TGTGCCAGCAGCCCCCCGGACGAGAGGGATACGCAGTATTTT
TRBV3-1	TRBJ2-3	NA	NA	CASSRMTSTDTQYF	TGTGCCAGCAGCCGAATGACTAGCACAGATACGCAGTATTTT
TRBV12-3/TRBV12-4	TRBJ2-7	few	NA	CASSPAGTQTNEQYF	TGTGCCAGCAGTCCCGCCGGGACACAGACCAACGAGCAGTACTTC
TRBV6-1	TRBJ2-7	NA	NA	CASSEEGTGWTYEQYF	TGTGCCAGCAGTGAAGAGGGTACAGGGTGGACCTACGAGCAGTACTTC
TRBV11-2	TRBJ1-4	many	TRBD1	CASSSTGAQGSNEKLFF	TGTGCCAGCAGCTCTACAGGGGCCCAAGGGTCAAATGAAAAACTGTTTTTT
TRBV6-2/TRBV6-3	TRBJ2-4	many	TRBD2	CASSSRVAGPKGNIQYF	TGTGCCAGCAGTTCCCGGGTAGCGGGGCCAAAGGGGAACATTCAGTACTTC
TRBV6-5	TRBJ1-1	NA	NA	CASSPLGGLEAFF	TGTGCCAGCAGTCCCCTTGGGGGGCTTGAAGCTTTCTTT
TRBV10-3	TRBJ1-3	NA	NA	CAISSYGASGNTIYF	TGTGCCATCTCCTCGTATGGGGCTAGCGGAAACACCATATATTTT
TRBV6-2/TRBV6-3	TRBJ2-1	medium-sized	TRBD2	CASSLTSGYNEQFF	TGTGCCAGCAGTTTGACTAGCGGCTACAATGAGCAGTTCTTC
TRBV6-2/TRBV6-3	TRBJ2-4	NA	NA	CASRGRTVQYF	TGTGCCAGCCGAGGGCGGACAGTTCAGTACTTC
TRBV19	TRBJ2-1	many	TRBD1	CASSIIGTDNEQFF	TGTGCCAGTAGTATTATAGGGACAGACAATGAGCAGTTCTTC
TRBV7-2	TRBJ2-1	NA	NA	CASSLVSTALTYNEQFF	TGTGCCAGCAGCTTAGTCTCGACAGCCCTAACCTACAATGAGCAGTTCTTC
TRBV19	TRBJ1-1	NA	NA	CASSPLDENTEAFF	TGTGCCAGTAGTCCCCTGGACGAGAACACTGAAGCTTTCTTT